This T cell receptor beta chain was captured by sequencing in a study of blood T cell repertoires in COVID-19. Study at large: PBMCs, B-cell-depleted T cells, or T cells were the source of the cDNA or gDNA that made up the material.

Assay: immunoSEQ multiplex PCR; the TCRdb copy retains only in-frame clones and omits some. The sample records about 250,000 clones, around 83% being singletons. Within 2 weeks of study entry, exposed participants had contacted a PCR-confirmed or clinician-diagnosed COVID-19 case. The CDR3 is made up of 13 amino acids. The trim removed 5 bases at V and 6 bases at J, leaving 6 bases unmatched. Germline V lookup: CDR1 MGHDK, CDR2 SYGVNS. This receptor was taken from a woman between 50 and 59 years old who had been exposed to COVID-19. What was sequenced was PBMCs or T cells enriched from blood (not recorded which). The chain employs TRBV25-1 and TRBJ1-2, with TRBD1 matching 7 bases. The DNA for the CDR3 is TGTGCCAGCAGTTTTGAGACAGGGAATGGCTACACCTTC. It is translated as CASSFETGNGYTF.